These 8 T cell receptor beta chains share one sample of origin, sequenced in a study of cytomegalovirus exposure and HLA in healthy donors. 60 Vbeta and 13 Jbeta primers were used in PCR. Produced via immunoSEQ multiplex PCR; TCRdb's table is partial and in-frame only. The repertoire includes about 67,000 clones, approximately 78% of them detected once, and 9% to 10% sits in the top ten. Sequencing was done on a sample of PBMCs. The receptors come from a middle-aged man in good health and CMV-seronegative.

This clone has more than one count but fewer than ten. The rearrangement uses TRBV4-1 and TRBJ1-4, with D possibly being TRBD1 (5 bases). The CDR3 sequence is 16 residues long. Germline loops: CDR1 MGHRA, CDR2 YSYEKL. V lost 4 bases and J lost 1, with 13 bases in between. The CDR3 loop reads CASSPSLGGTNEKLFF. CDR3 nucleotide sequence: TGCGCCAGCAGCCCCTCCCTCGGGGGAACTAATGAAAAACTGTTTTTT.

The chain links TRBV6-6 to TRBJ2-7; possible D gene TRBD1, 5 bases. The CDR3 totals 14 residues. Germline CDR1 reads MNHNY; CDR2 reads SVGAGI (reference sequence). Trimming removed 3 bases from V and 3 bases from J, with 12 bases in between. CDR3 nucleotides: TGTGCCAGCAGTTATCCCCCAGGGAACTACGAGCAGTACTTC. It codes for CASSYPPGNYEQYF.

This clone was picked up one time. This sequence joins TRBV9 and TRBJ1-5; TRBD1 is a possible D gene (6 bases). Germline V gives CDR1 SGDLS, CDR2 YYNGEE. Trimming removed 0 bases at V and 6 bases at J, with 13 bases between. The CDR3 contains 15 residues. This CDR3 reads CASSVVGAGGQPQHF. The CDR3 DNA reads TGTGCCAGCAGCGTAGTGGGGGCTGGTGGTCAGCCCCAGCATTTT.

This chain uses TRBV10-2 with TRBJ1-4; a possible D gene is TRBD1 (6 bases). The CDR3 extends over 12 amino acids. Trimming stripped 3 bases from V and 17 bases from J, with 16 bases between. CDR1 and CDR2 (germline): WSHSY, SAAADI. The CDR3 here is CASSDWTAVLFF. The CDR3 nucleotides are TGCGCCAGCAGTGATTGGACAGCGGTACTATTTTTT.

The chain recombines TRBV7-7 with TRBJ2-1; 7 bases map to TRBD1. With V trimmed by 0 bases and J by 8 bases, 1 base remained unmatched. This CDR3 comprises 13 residues. Germline CDR1 is SSHAT and CDR2 is FNYEAQ (reference sequence). CDR3 in DNA: TGTGCCAGCAGCTTAGCCACAGGGGATGAGCAGTTCTTC. Its protein is CASSLATGDEQFF.

The V and J genes are TRBV19 and TRBJ2-3; perhaps TRBD2 as D (6 bases). Germline values: CDR1 LNHDA, CDR2 SQIVND (reference sequence). The CDR3 length is 16 residues. V was shortened by 7 bases and J by 3 bases, with 20 bases between the two germline ends. CDR3: CASTKEGPGGTDTQYF. The DNA for the CDR3 is TGTGCCAGTACCAAGGAGGGACCCGGGGGAACAGATACGCAGTATTTT.

On this clone itself: Distinct nucleotide sequences in the sample also encode this CDR3. This chain joins TRBV5-1 and TRBJ1-3; the match to TRBD1 covers 7 bases. From germline, CDR1 is SGHRS and CDR2 YFSETQ. V dropped 5 bases and J dropped 4; count of bases not matched to a gene: 6. This CDR3 region has 14 residues. The CDR3 protein is CASSPGGKGNTIYF. The CDR3 DNA follows: TGCGCCAGCAGTCCAGGGGGGAAAGGAAACACCATATATTTT. The whole variable domain, filled in from reference TRBV5-1 and TRBJ1-3, reads KAGVTQTPRYLIKTRGQQVTLSCSPISGHRSVSWYQQTPGQGLQFLFEYFSETQRNKGNFPGRFSGRQFSNSRSEMNVSTLELGDSALYLCASSPGGKGNTIYFGEGSWLTVV.

CDR3 loop: CASSSGLGQYF. The CDR3 DNA reads as TGTGCCAGCAGTTCCGGACTTGGGCAGTACTTC. The V gene is TRBV6-5, the J gene TRBJ2-5, with D tentatively TRBD2 (5 bases). The V end lost 4 bases, the J end lost 11 bases, and 11 bases lay between the germline ends. Per germline, CDR1 MNHEY and CDR2 SVGAGI. The CDR3 length is 11 residues.